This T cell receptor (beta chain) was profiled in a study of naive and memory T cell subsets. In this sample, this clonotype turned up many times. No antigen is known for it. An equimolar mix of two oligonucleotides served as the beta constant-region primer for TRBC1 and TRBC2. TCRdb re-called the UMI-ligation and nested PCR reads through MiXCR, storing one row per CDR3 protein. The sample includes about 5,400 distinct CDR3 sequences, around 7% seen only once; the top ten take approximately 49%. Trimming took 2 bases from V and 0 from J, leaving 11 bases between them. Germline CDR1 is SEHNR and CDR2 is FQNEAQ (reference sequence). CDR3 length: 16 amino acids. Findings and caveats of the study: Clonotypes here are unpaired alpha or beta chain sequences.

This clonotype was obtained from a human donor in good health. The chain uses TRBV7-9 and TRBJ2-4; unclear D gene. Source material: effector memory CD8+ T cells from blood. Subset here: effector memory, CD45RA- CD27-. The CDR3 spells CASSLSSGLAKNIQYF. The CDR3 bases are TGTGCCAGCAGCTTATCTTCCGGGTTAGCCAAAAACATTCAGTACTTC.